This T cell receptor beta chain was observed in a study of early T cells in non-severe SARS-CoV-2 infection. This clonotype was seen many times. Unique molecular identifiers were added to individual cDNA molecules. TCRdb re-analysed the 5' RACE reads in MiXCR, keeping a single row per CDR3 protein. The sample contains about 49,000 distinct CDR3 sequences, 6.5% of which appear only once. The J segment lost 0 bases and the V segment lost 6 bases, leaving 7 bases of the junction unmatched. The CDR3 is made up of 16 amino acids. Germline V lookup: CDR1 DFQATT, CDR2 SNEGSKA (reference sequence). The chain uses TRBV20-1 and TRBJ2-6; 8 positions agree with TRBD1. The clonotype comes from an adult who was a healthcare worker with PCR-confirmed SARS-CoV-2 infection or an uninfected control (not recorded which). The sample in question was whole blood, obtained at baseline. CDR3 sequence: CSATGQGDSGANVLTF. Written as DNA, the CDR3 is TGCAGTGCCACCGGACAGGGTGACTCTGGGGCCAACGTCCTGACTTTC.